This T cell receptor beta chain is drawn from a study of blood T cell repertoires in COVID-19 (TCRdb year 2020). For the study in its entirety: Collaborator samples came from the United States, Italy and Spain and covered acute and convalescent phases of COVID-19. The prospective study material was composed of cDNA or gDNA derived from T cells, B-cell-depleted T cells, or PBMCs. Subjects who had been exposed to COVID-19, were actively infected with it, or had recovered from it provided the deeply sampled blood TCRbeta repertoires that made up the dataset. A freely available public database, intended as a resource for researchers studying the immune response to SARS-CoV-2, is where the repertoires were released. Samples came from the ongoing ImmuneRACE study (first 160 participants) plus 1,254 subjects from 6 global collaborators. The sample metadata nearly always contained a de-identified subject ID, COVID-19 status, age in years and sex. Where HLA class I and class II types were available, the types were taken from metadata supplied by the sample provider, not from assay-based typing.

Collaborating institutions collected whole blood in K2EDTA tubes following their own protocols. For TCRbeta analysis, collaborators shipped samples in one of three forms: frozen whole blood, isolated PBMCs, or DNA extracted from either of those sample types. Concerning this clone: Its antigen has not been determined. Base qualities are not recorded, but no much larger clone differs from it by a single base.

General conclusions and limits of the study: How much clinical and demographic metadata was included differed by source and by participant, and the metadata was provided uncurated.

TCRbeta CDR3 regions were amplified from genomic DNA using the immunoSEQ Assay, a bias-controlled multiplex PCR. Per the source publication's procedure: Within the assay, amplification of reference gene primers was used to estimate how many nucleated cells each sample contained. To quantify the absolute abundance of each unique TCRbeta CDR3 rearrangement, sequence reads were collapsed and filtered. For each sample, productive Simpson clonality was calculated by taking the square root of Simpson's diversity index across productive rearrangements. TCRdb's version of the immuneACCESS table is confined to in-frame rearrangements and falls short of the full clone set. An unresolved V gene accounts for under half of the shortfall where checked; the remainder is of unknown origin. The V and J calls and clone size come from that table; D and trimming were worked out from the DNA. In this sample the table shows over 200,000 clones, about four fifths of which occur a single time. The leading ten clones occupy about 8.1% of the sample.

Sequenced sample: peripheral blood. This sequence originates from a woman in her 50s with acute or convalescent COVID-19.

The DNA sequence is given as TGTGCCACCAGTGAGGCTACAGGGAAGGCTTTCTTT. This is translated as CATSEATGKAFF. The V and J genes are TRBV24-1 and TRBJ1-1; a weak D assignment points to TRBD1 (6 bases agree). The CDR3, from cysteine to phenylalanine, totals 12 residues. Only the CDR3 DNA stays, 36 bases, in frame from base 1. Via the germline V gene, CDR1 is KGHDR and CDR2 SFDVKD. V loses 4 bases, J loses 11 bases, and the germline ends lie 13 bases apart.